The 4 T cell receptor beta chains below come from one sample, sequenced in a study of cytomegalovirus exposure and HLA in healthy donors. The data were produced by immunoSEQ multiplex PCR, yet TCRdb's version contains in-frame clones alone and is incomplete. Of more than 300,000 clones in the sample, roughly 89% were seen once. Sequencing used PBMCs. The receptors shown here come from a woman under 30 in good health and CMV-seronegative.

This sequence joins TRBV5-6 and TRBJ2-7; 8 bases are a match to TRBD1. The CDR3 runs 15 residues. Germline CDR1 and CDR2: SGHDT and YYEEEE. Trimming cost V 6 bases and J 0 bases; bases outside gene matches: 8. Here the CDR3 DNA reads TGTGCCAGCAACCTTGGACAGGGCCTCTCCTACGAGCAGTACTTC. Its protein product is CASNLGQGLSYEQYF.

The V call is TRBV18, the J call TRBJ2-3; D is possibly TRBD2 (6 bases). Germline CDR1 reads KGHSH; CDR2 reads LQKENI. This CDR3 spans 16 amino acids. V was pared by 3 bases and J by 1 base, with 14 bases between. The CDR3 spells CASSPVGGTGTDTQYF. CDR3 DNA sequence: TGTGCCAGCTCACCGGTGGGCGGGACCGGCACAGATACGCAGTATTTT.

About this clone itself: The same CDR3 can be traced to other DNA sequences in this sample. The chain carries TRBV19 and TRBJ2-5, with 7 bases matching TRBD2. After removal of 3 bases from V and 4 bases from J, the junction contained 2 bases not matched to a gene. Germline assignment: CDR1 LNHDA and CDR2 SQIVND (reference sequence). The CDR3 spans 13 residues. The CDR3 sequence is CASSITGGETQYF. CDR3 sequence (DNA): TGTGCCAGTAGTATCACGGGGGGAGAGACCCAGTACTTC.

The gene calls are TRBV7-6 and TRBJ2-7; D unclear. This CDR3 spans 12 amino acids. Trimming left V 1 base short and J 6 bases short, with 7 bases between. Germline CDR1 SGHVS, CDR2 FNYEAQ. This chain's CDR3 is CASSLVSSEQYF. The CDR3 bases are TGTGCCAGCAGCTTAGTTTCTTCCGAGCAGTACTTC. Full variable domain (missing parts from reference TRBV7-6 and TRBJ2-7): GAGVSQSPRYKVTKRGQDVALRCDPISGHVSLYWYRQALGQGPEFLTYFNYEAQQDKSGLPNDRFSAERPEGSISTLTIQRTEQRDSAMYRCASSLVSSEQYFGPGTRLTVT.